This TCR beta chain was sequenced in a study of T cells after yellow fever vaccination. In this sample, this clonotype turned up many times. Using its own MiXCR run on the 5' RACE reads, TCRdb lists one record per CDR3 protein. The sample includes some 320,000 distinct CDR3 sequences, roughly 3.9% seen only once; the top ten take around 23%. The germline gives CDR1 SNHLY, CDR2 FYNNEI. The CDR3 loop spans 14 amino acids. The ends were cut back, 1 base at V and 13 bases at J, with 14 bases in the middle. The sequenced sample was PBMCs, obtained 5 days after the yellow fever booster vaccination. This receptor was taken from a man younger than 35 who received the YFV17D yellow fever vaccine. The J gene is TRBJ1-6, the V gene TRBV2, with D possibly being TRBD1 (5 bases). Written as DNA, the CDR3 is TGTGCCAGCAGTGAAGGAGCAGGGCGAGTGCCCCTCCACTTT. This sequence encodes CASSEGAGRVPLHF.